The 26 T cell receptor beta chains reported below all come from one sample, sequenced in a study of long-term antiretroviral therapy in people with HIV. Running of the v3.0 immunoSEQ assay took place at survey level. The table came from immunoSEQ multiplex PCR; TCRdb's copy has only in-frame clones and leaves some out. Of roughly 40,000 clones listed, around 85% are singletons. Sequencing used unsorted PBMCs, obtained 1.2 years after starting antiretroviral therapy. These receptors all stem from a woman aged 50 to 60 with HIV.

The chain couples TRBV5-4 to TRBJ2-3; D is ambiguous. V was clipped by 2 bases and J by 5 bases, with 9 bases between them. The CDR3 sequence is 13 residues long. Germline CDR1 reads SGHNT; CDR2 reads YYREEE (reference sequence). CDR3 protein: CASSFGTVDTQYF. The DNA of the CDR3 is TGTGCCAGCAGCTTCGGCACCGTAGATACGCAGTATTTT. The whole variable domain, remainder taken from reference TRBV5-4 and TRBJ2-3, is ETGVTQSPTHLIKTRGQQVTLRCSSQSGHNTVSWYQQALGQGPQFIFQYYREEENGRGNFPPRFSGLQFPNYSSELNVNALELDDSALYLCASSFGTVDTQYFGPGTRLTVL.

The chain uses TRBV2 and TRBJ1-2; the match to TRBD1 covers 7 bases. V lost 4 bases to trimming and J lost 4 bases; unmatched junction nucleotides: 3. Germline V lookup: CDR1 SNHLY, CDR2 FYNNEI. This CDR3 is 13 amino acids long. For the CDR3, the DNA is TGTGCCAGCAGTGGAGGGACAGTCTATGGCTACACCTTC. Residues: CASSGGTVYGYTF.

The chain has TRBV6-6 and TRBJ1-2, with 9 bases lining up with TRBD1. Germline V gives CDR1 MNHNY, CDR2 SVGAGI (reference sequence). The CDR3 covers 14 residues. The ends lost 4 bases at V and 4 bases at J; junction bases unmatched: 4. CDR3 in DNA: TGTGCCAGCAGTTCGGGACAGGGAGGCTATGGCTACACCTTC. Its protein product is CASSSGQGGYGYTF.

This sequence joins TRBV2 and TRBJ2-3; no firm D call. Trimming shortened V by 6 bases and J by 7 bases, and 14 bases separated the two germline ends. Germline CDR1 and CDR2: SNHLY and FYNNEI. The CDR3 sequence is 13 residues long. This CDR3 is CASRHIQRNTQYF. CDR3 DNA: TGTGCCAGCAGACATATACAGAGAAATACGCAGTATTTT. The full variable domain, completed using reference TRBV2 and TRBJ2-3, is EPEVTQTPSHQVTQMGQEVILRCVPISNHLYFYWYRQILGQKVEFLVSFYNNEISEKSEIFDDQFSVERPDGSNFTLKIRSTKLEDSAMYFCASRHIQRNTQYFGPGTRLTVL.

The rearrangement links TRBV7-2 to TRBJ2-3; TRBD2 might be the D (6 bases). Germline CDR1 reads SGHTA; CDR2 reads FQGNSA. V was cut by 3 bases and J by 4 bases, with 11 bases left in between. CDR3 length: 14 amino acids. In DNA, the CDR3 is TGTGCCAGCAGCTTTGGCGGGGCCTCAGATACGCAGTATTTT. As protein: CASSFGGASDTQYF.

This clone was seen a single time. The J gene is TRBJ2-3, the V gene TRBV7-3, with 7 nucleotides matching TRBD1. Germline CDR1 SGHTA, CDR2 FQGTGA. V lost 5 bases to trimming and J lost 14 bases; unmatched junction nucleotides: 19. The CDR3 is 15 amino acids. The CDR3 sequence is CASSLVGTDSSSVYF. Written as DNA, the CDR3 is TGTGCCAGCAGCCTCGTAGGGACAGATAGCTCCTCGGTGTATTTT.

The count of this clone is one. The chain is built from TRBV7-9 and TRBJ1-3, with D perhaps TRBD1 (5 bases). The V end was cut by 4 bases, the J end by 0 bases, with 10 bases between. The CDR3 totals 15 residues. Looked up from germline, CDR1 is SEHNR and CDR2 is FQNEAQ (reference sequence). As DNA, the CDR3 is TGTGCCAGCAGCTCGGGGCAGAGCTCTGGAAACACCATATATTTT. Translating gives CASSSGQSSGNTIYF.

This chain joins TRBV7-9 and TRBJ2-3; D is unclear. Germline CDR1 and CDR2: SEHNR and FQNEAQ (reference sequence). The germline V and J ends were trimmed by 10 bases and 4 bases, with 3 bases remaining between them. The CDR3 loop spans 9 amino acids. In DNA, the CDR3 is TGTGCCACCTCAGATACGCAGTATTTT. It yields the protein CATSDTQYF.

This chain's CDR3 is CASSLAGDRVQPQHF. DNA of the CDR3: TGTGCCAGCAGCTTAGCAGGGGACAGGGTTCAGCCCCAGCATTTT. The gene calls are TRBV7-2 and TRBJ1-5, with 9 nucleotides matching TRBD1. This CDR3 contains 15 residues. V dropped 0 bases and J dropped 6; count of bases not matched to a gene: 3. Germline V gives CDR1 SGHTA, CDR2 FQGNSA. The full variable domain, rest sourced from reference TRBV7-2 and TRBJ1-5, is GAGVSQSPSNKVTEKGKDVELRCDPISGHTALYWYRQSLGQGLEFLIYFQGNSAPDKSGLPSDRFSAERTGGSVSTLTIQRTQQEDSAVYLCASSLAGDRVQPQHFGDGTRLSIL.

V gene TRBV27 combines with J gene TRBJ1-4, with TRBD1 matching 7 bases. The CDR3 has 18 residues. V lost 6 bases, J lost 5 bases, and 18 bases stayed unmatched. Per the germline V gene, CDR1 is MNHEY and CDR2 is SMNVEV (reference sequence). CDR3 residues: CASRRGSPTGTANEKLFF. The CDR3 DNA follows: TGTGCCAGCAGACGCGGAAGCCCAACCGGGACAGCGAATGAAAAACTGTTTTTT.

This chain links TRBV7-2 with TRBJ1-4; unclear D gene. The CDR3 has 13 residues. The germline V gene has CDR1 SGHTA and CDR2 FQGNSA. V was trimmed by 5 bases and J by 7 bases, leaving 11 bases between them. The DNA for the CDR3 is TGTGCCAGCAGCCCTGGGCTGGGTGAAAAACTGTTTTTT. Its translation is CASSPGLGEKLFF.

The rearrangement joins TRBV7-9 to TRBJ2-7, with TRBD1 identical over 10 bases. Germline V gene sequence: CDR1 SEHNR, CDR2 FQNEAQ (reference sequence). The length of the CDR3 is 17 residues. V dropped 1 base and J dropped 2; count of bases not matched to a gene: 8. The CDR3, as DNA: TGTGCCAGCAGCTTAGATGATGCAGGGACAGGGGCCTACGAGCAGTACTTC. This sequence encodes CASSLDDAGTGAYEQYF.

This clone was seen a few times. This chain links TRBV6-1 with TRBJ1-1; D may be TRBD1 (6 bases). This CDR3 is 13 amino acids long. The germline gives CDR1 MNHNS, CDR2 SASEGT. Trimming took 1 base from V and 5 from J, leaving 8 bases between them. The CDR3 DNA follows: TGTGCCAGCAGTGAAGAGGGGGGGACTGAAGCTTTCTTT. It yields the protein CASSEEGGTEAFF.

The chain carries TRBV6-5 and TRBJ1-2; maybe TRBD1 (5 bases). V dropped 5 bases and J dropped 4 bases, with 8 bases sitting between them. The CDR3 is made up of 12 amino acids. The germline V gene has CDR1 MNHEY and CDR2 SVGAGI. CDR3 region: CASSQDTYGYTF. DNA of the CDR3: TGTGCCAGCAGTCAGGACACCTATGGCTACACCTTC.

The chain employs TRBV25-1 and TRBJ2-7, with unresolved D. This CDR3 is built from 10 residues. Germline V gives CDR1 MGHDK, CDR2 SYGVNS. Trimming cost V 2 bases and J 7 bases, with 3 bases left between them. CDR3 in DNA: TGTGCCAGCAGTGAACAGGAGCAGTACTTC. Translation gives CASSEQEQYF.

In DNA, the CDR3 is TGTGCCAGCAGCTTGAACAGGGAGTCCTATGGCTACACCTTC. Translation: CASSLNRESYGYTF. This sequence joins TRBV5-4 and TRBJ1-2; weak D call: TRBD1 (6 bases). V lost 1 base and J 4 bases, leaving 11 bases between the germline ends. The CDR3 spans 14 residues. The germline gives CDR1 SGHNT, CDR2 YYREEE (reference sequence).

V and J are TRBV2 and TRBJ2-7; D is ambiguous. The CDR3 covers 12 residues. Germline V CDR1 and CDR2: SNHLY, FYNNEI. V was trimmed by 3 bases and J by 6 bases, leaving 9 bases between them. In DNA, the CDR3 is TGTGCCAGCAGTGACTCTCGGAGCGAGCAGTACTTC. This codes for CASSDSRSEQYF.

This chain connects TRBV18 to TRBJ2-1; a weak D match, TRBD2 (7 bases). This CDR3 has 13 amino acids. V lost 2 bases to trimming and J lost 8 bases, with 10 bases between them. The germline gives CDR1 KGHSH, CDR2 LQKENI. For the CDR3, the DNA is TGTGCCAGCTCACCAGGGGGGGGCCATGAGCAGTTCTTC. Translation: CASSPGGGHEQFF.

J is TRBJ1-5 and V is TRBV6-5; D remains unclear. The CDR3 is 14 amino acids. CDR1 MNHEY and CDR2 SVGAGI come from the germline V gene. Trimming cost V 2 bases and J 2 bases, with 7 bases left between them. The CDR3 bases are TGTGCCAGCAGTTACGAGGCGGGCAATCAGCCCCAGCATTTT. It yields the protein CASSYEAGNQPQHF.

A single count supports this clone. The CDR3 nucleotides read TGTGCCAGCAGCTTATCCTGGGCTCAGCTAAAAGAGACCCAGTACTTC. This codes for CASSLSWAQLKETQYF. The V call is TRBV7-9, the J call TRBJ2-5; D call uncertain. The V gene lost 2 bases and the J gene lost 3 bases, with 16 bases spanning the gap. The CDR3 totals 16 residues. Germline lookup yields CDR1 SEHNR and CDR2 FQNEAQ (reference sequence).

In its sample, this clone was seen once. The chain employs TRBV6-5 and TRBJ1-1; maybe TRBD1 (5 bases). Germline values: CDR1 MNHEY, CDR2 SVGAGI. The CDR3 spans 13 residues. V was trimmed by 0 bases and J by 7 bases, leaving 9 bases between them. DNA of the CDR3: TGTGCCAGCAGTTACTCTGGGGGGGTTGAAGCTTTCTTT. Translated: CASSYSGGVEAFF.

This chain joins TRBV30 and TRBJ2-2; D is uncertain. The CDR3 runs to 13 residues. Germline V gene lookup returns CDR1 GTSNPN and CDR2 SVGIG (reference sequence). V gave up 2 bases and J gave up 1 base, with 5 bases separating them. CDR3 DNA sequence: TGTGCCTGGAGTCTACAGAACACCGGGGAGCTGTTTTTT. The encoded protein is CAWSLQNTGELFF.

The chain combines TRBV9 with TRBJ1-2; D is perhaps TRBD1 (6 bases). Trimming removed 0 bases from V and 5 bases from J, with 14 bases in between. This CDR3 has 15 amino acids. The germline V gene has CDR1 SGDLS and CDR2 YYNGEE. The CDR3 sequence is CASSVEQRGKYGYTF. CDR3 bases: TGTGCCAGCAGCGTAGAACAAAGGGGGAAGTATGGCTACACCTTC.

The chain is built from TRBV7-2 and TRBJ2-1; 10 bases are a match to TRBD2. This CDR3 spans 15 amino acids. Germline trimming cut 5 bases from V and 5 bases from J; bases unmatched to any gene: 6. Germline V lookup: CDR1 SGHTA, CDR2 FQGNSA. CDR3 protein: CASSPYSGGNNEQFF. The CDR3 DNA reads TGTGCCAGCAGCCCCTATAGCGGGGGGAACAATGAGCAGTTCTTC.

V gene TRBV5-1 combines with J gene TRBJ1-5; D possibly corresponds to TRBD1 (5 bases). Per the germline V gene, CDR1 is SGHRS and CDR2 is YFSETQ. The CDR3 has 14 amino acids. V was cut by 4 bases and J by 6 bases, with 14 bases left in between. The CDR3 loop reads CASSPEGSVQPQHF. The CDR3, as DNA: TGCGCCAGCAGCCCGGAGGGGTCGGTTCAGCCCCAGCATTTT.

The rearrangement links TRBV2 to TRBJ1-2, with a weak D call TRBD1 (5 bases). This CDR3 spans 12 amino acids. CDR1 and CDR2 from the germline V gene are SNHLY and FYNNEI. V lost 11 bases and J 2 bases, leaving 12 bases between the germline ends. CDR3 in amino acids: CAAKGVNYGYTF. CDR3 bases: TGTGCCGCTAAAGGGGTGAACTATGGCTACACCTTC.